This TCR beta chain stems from a study of blood T cells in healthy people across ages. Remarks on this clonotype: A much larger clone differs by one base, so this may be a read error.

The CDR3 extends over 13 amino acids. Germline V gene sequence: CDR1 SGDLS, CDR2 YYNGEE. A sample-barcoded 5' primer and a J-beta primer mix were used in a second PCR of about 6 to 11 cycles. TCRdb processed the 5' RACE reads anew with MiXCR; each CDR3 protein has one entry. The sample has some 930,000 distinct CDR3 sequences; 25% to 35% are singletons. These same records also appear under a second study, on T cells of mothers and their children.

This TCR derives from a woman in her forties in good health. The chain links TRBV9 to TRBJ2-7, with 9 bases aligning to TRBD1. The sequencing input was blood. CDR3 region: CVSSSGQGLEQYF. CDR3 coding DNA: TGTGTCAGCAGCTCTGGACAGGGGCTCGAGCAGTACTTC.